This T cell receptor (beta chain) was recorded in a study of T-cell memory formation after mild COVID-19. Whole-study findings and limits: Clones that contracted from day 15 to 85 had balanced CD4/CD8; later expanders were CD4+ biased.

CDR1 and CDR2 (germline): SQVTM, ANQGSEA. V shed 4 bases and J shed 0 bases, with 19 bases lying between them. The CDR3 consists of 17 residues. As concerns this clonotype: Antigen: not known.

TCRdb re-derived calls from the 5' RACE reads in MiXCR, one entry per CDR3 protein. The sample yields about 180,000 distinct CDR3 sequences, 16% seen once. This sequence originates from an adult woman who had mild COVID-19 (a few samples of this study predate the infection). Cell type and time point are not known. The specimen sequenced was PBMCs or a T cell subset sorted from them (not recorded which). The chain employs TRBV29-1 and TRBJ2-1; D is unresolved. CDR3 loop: CSVAIFGPLSSYNEQFF. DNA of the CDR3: TGCAGCGTTGCAATCTTTGGTCCACTCAGCTCCTACAATGAGCAGTTCTTC.